A single sample gave rise to the 21 T cell receptor beta chains below, sequenced in a study of type 1 regulatory T cells. TCRdb re-called the reads with MiXCR, one entry per CDR3 protein. This table has 60,000 to 80,000 distinct CDR3 sequences, 63% appearing once. Their antigens remain unidentified. The sample taken for sequencing was cultured T cells, either the whole culture or a sorted T cell fraction (not recorded which). Subset indicated: Tr1-enriched cell product generated in vitro against host alloantigens. The source is a human donor in good health.

The chain links TRBV6-1 to TRBJ2-1, with 7 positions matching TRBD2. The J segment lost 9 bases and the V segment lost 5 bases, leaving 7 bases of the junction unmatched. The germline CDR1 and CDR2 sequences are MNHNS and SASEGT. The CDR3 runs 13 residues. CDR3 nucleotide sequence: TGTGCCAGCAGTAGAATACTAGCGAGTGAGCAGTTCTTC. Its translation: CASSRILASEQFF.

The chain employs TRBV14 and TRBJ2-1; 9 nucleotides match TRBD1. The V segment lost 7 bases and the J segment 3 bases; nucleotides outside the gene matches: 7. Germline assignment: CDR1 SGHDN and CDR2 FVKESK. The CDR3 extends over 15 amino acids. The DNA of the CDR3 is TGTGCCAGCACCCCTTACAGGGGGCTCTACAATGAGCAGTTCTTC. This translates into CASTPYRGLYNEQFF.

The chain joins TRBV28 to TRBJ1-2, with D uncertain. V lost 5 bases, J lost 4 bases, and 11 bases lay in between. CDR3 length: 13 residues. Germline-derived CDR1 and CDR2 are MDHEN and SYDVKM. This CDR3 reads CASSPPMVYGYTF. The CDR3 nucleotides read TGTGCCAGCAGTCCTCCTATGGTCTATGGCTACACCTTC.

The rearrangement uses TRBV21-1 and TRBJ2-3; the tabulated D call, TRBD2, remains unverified against the DNA. TRBV21-1 is noted as a pseudogene. The CDR3 is 15 residues long. CDR3 in amino acids: CASSKDEGGTDTQYF. The DNA of the CDR3 is TGTGCCAGCAGCAAAGATGAGGGTGGGACAGATACGCAGTATTTT.

V is TRBV27 and J is TRBJ1-2; D is unclear. Germline V lookup: CDR1 MNHEY, CDR2 SMNVEV (reference sequence). The CDR3 loop spans 12 amino acids. The V and J ends lost 6 bases and 4 bases respectively, with 9 bases between them. In nucleotides, the CDR3 is TGTGCCAGCAGCCCAAACGGCTATGGCTACACCTTC. Its protein is CASSPNGYGYTF.

The V call is TRBV5-1, the J call TRBJ2-5, with unresolved D. The V end was cut by 2 bases, the J end by 1 base, with 9 bases between. The germline CDR1 and CDR2 sequences are SGHRS and YFSETQ. The CDR3 sequence is 14 residues long. The CDR3 loop is CASSLGQRQETQYF. CDR3 in DNA: TGCGCCAGCAGCTTAGGTCAGCGCCAAGAGACCCAGTACTTC.

J is TRBJ2-1 and V is TRBV20-1, with D unresolved. Trimming pared 6 bases from V and 1 base from J, leaving 16 bases between. CDR1 DFQATT and CDR2 SNEGSKA come from the germline V gene (reference sequence). The length of the CDR3 is 15 residues. The CDR3 reads CSAKALADSYNEQFF. The DNA of the CDR3 is TGCAGTGCCAAGGCGTTGGCGGATTCCTACAATGAGCAGTTCTTC.

The genes are TRBV29-1 and TRBJ2-1; 11 bases align to TRBD2. The CDR3 extends over 16 amino acids. The junction had 11 bases not matched to a gene; V was cut back by 4 bases and J by 6 bases. The V gene's germline CDR1 is SQVTM and CDR2 ANQGSEA. As DNA, the CDR3 is TGCAGCGTTGGAGGAGCAGGACTAGCGGGTATCAATGAGCAGTTCTTC. Translating it yields CSVGGAGLAGINEQFF.

The rearrangement joins TRBV9 to TRBJ2-2; 7 nucleotides match TRBD2. The CDR3 runs 16 residues. From germline, CDR1 is SGDLS and CDR2 YYNGEE. V lost 2 bases and J lost 17; bases outside the gene matches: 21. CDR3 DNA sequence: TGTGCCAGCAGCGTGGAGGGGACTACATCTCTCGGGGAGCCATTTTTT. Residues: CASSVEGTTSLGEPFF. The whole variable domain, remainder taken from reference TRBV9 and TRBJ2-2, is DSGVTQTPKHLITATGQRVTLRCSPRSGDLSVYWYQQSLDQGLQFLIQYYNGEERAKGNILERFSAQQFPDLHSELNLSSLELGDSALYFCASSVEGTTSLGEPFFGEGSRLTVL.

This clonotype was seen a few times. V gene TRBV5-4 combines with J gene TRBJ2-5, with D possibly TRBD2 on 5 matching bases. Per germline, CDR1 SGHNT and CDR2 YYREEE (reference sequence). The CDR3 extends over 15 amino acids. The ends were cut back, 5 bases at V and 5 bases at J, with 19 bases in the middle. CDR3 region: CASRPELNGMETQYF. The CDR3 region has the DNA TGTGCCAGCAGGCCAGAACTCAACGGGATGGAGACCCAGTACTTC.

The chain is built from TRBV10-3 and TRBJ2-1; a weak D match, TRBD2 (6 bases). This CDR3 region has 14 residues. Looked up from germline, CDR1 is ENHRY and CDR2 is SYGVKD. V was shortened by 7 bases and J by 10 bases, with 20 bases between the two germline ends. The CDR3 DNA follows: TGTGCCATCACGGCAGCGGGTCCAGCCGAAGAGCAGTTCTTC. Its protein is CAITAAGPAEEQFF.

This chain connects TRBV6-1 to TRBJ2-5; 8 bases are a match to TRBD1. Germline V lookup: CDR1 MNHNS, CDR2 SASEGT. V was clipped by 3 bases and J by 5 bases; unmatched bases: 11. The CDR3 consists of 16 residues. The CDR3 loop reads CASSETFWGDRETQYF. The CDR3 coding sequence is TGTGCCAGCAGTGAGACATTCTGGGGGGACAGGGAGACCCAGTACTTC.

This rearrangement joins TRBV5-6 to TRBJ1-1, with D tentatively TRBD1 (6 bases). V shed 7 bases and J shed 0 bases, with 16 bases lying between them. The CDR3 has 15 residues. The V gene's germline CDR1 is SGHDT and CDR2 YYEEEE. In DNA, the CDR3 is TGTGCCAGCGCCGCGACGGGACACCTGAACACTGAAGCTTTCTTT. Translation gives CASAATGHLNTEAFF.

This chain links TRBV20-1 with TRBJ2-7; D uncertain. Trimming removed 1 base from V and 7 bases from J, with 11 bases in between. The germline V gene encodes CDR1 DFQATT and CDR2 SNEGSKA (reference sequence). CDR3 size: 12 residues. The CDR3 region has the DNA TGCAGTGCTAGAGTATTCGGTACGGAGCAGTACTTC. Translation: CSARVFGTEQYF.

This clonotype turned up a few times. This chain uses TRBV20-1 with TRBJ2-1; a weak D match, TRBD2 (5 bases). The CDR3 length is 14 residues. Per the germline V gene, CDR1 is DFQATT and CDR2 is SNEGSKA (reference sequence). V lost 5 bases and J lost 8, with 19 bases in between. CDR3 sequence reads: CSAVLSGIRDEQFF. Written as DNA, the CDR3 is TGCAGTGCTGTCCTTTCGGGAATTAGGGATGAGCAGTTCTTC.

The chain combines TRBV10-3 with TRBJ2-7; 9 positions agree with TRBD1. This CDR3 is built from 15 residues. The V gene's germline CDR1 is ENHRY and CDR2 SYGVKD. Trimming at V came to 10 bases and at J to 5 bases, leaving 15 bases not matched to a gene. CDR3 nucleotides: TGTGCCACGAAAAACCCCGGGACAGGGTCCGACGAGCAGTACTTC. Its protein is CATKNPGTGSDEQYF.

V usage is TRBV7-9 and J usage is TRBJ2-1; TRBD2 is a possible D gene (5 bases). The germline gives CDR1 SEHNR, CDR2 FQNEAQ (reference sequence). The CDR3 sequence is 14 residues long. Between the trimmed V and J ends, which lost 5 bases and 6 bases, there was a span of 14 bases. Here the CDR3 DNA reads TGTGCCAGCAGCCCCCCGGGGTTTGGCAATGAGCAGTTCTTC. This sequence encodes CASSPPGFGNEQFF.

The chain is built from TRBV27 and TRBJ2-7, with a possible D match to TRBD1 (6 bases). Germline lookup yields CDR1 MNHEY and CDR2 SMNVEV (reference sequence). Between the trimmed V and J ends, which lost 5 bases and 1 base, there was a span of 15 bases. CDR3 size: 15 residues. CDR3 in DNA: TGTGCCAGCAGTGTCCCAGGGGTGTCTTCCTACGAGCAGTACTTC. Translated: CASSVPGVSSYEQYF.

The V gene is TRBV7-2, the J gene TRBJ2-2, with D unclear. With 1 base removed from V and 4 bases from J, the gap between germline ends came to 7 bases. CDR1 is SGHTA and CDR2 is FQGNSA in the germline V gene. CDR3 size: 14 residues. The DNA of the CDR3 is TGTGCCAGCAGCTTAGGGTGGAGCACCGGGGAGCTGTTTTTT. Translated: CASSLGWSTGELFF.

This sequence joins TRBV7-9 and TRBJ2-1, with no clear D. Germline V gives CDR1 SEHNR, CDR2 FQNEAQ (reference sequence). The CDR3 has 13 amino acids. V was shortened by 3 bases and J by 8 bases, with 11 bases between the two germline ends. The CDR3 DNA follows: TGTGCCAGCAGCTTTCCCTTTAAGGATGAGCAGTTCTTC. This translates into CASSFPFKDEQFF.

This chain links TRBV5-1 with TRBJ2-7; no definite D call. This CDR3 spans 13 amino acids. Germline-derived CDR1 and CDR2 are SGHRS and YFSETQ. V was pared by 1 base and J by 6 bases, with 11 bases between. CDR3 nucleotide sequence: TGCGCCAGCAGCTTGTCTGGGTCGGTCGAGCAGTACTTC. Translated: CASSLSGSVEQYF.